This T cell receptor beta chain originates from a study of CD4 T cells in relation to SARS-CoV-2 and coronaviruses. Some clones are missing from TCRdb's copy, which holds only in-frame ones; the method was immunoSEQ multiplex PCR. This sample carries some 27,000 clones, about 70% of them seen once, and the ten largest clones take roughly 25%. The V gene's germline CDR1 is SGHNT and CDR2 YENEEA. The V gene end was trimmed by 1 base and the J gene end by 8 bases; junction bases not matched to a gene: 10. The CDR3 runs 17 residues. Unexposed donor CD4+ T cells date from about 2010-2019, before the COVID-19 pandemic. After about 10 days of culture, CD4+ T cells were isolated. Some 1.9 million PBMCs per well were cultured with approximately 9.5 IU/ml IL-2. Half the medium was replaced with IL-2 medium on days 3 and 7. This clone was recorded only once. Its antigen is currently unknown.

Sample: CD4+ T cells from PBMCs, cultured in vitro. The receptor was isolated from a human donor in good health. The V call is TRBV11-3, the J call TRBJ2-1, with 11 bases aligning to TRBD2. The CDR3 coding sequence is TGTGCCAGCAGCTTAGTTATAGGTAGCGGGGGGGTTCATGAGCAGTTCTTC. Translated, it gives CASSLVIGSGGVHEQFF.